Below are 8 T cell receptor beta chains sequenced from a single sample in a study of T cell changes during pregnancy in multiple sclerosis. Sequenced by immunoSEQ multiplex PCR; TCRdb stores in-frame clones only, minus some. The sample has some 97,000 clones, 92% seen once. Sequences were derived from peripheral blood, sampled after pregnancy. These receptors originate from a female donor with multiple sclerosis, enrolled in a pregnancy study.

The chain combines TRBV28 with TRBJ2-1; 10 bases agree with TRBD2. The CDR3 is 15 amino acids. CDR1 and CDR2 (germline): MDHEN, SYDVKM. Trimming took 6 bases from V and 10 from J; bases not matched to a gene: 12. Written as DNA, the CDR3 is TGTGCCAGCAGCCAAGGATCTAGCGGGAGAAACGAGCAGTTCTTC. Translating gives CASSQGSSGRNEQFF.

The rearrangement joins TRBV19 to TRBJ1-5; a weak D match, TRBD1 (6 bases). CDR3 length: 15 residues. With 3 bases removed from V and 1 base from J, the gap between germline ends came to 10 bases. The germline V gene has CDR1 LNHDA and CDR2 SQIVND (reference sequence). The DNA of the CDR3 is TGTGCCAGTAGTATTGGAAGGGGGAGCAATCAGCCCCAGCATTTT. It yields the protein CASSIGRGSNQPQHF.

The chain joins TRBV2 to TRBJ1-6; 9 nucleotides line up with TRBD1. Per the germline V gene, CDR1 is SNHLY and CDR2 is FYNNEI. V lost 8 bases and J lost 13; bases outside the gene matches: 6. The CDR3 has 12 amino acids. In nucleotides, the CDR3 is TGTGCCAGCGGGGGACAGGGACCCCCCCTCCACTTT. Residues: CASGGQGPPLHF.

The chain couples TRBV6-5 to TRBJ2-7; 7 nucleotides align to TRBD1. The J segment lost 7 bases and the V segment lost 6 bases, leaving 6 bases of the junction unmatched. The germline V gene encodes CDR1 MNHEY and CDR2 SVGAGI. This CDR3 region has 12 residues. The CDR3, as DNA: TGTGCCAGCAGACGCCGGACAGGAGAGCAGTACTTC. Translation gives CASRRRTGEQYF.

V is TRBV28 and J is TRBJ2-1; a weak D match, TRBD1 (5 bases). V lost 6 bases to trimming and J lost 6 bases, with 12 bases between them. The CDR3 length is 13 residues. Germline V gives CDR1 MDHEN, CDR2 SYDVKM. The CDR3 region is CASRMTERNEQFF. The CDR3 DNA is TGTGCCAGCAGAATGACAGAGCGCAATGAGCAGTTCTTC.

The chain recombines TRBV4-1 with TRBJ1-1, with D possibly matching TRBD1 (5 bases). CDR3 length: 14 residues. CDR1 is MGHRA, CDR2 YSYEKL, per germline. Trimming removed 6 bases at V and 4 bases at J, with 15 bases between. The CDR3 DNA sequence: TGCGCCAGCAGTGTCCGGGACTTAGGCACTGAAGCTTTCTTT. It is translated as CASSVRDLGTEAFF.

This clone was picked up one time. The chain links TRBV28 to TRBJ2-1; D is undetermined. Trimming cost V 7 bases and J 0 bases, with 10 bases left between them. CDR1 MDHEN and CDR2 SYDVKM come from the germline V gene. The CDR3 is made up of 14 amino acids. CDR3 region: CASTLRSSYNEQFF. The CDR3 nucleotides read TGTGCCAGCACCCTCCGGAGCTCCTACAATGAGCAGTTCTTC.

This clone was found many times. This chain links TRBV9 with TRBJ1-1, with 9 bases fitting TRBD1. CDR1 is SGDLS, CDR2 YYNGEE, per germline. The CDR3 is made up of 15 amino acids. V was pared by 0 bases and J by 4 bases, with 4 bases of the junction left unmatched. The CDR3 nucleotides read TGTGCCAGCAGCGTAGGGGACAGGGATGTCACTGAAGCTTTCTTT. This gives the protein CASSVGDRDVTEAFF.